Presented here are 13 T cell receptor beta chains from one specimen sequenced in a study of Graves' ophthalmopathy and Graves' hyperthyroidism. The study amplified TCR beta CDR3 regions using RNA transcripts. HTBI primers were employed in first-round RT-PCR, then a second-round multiplex PCR followed. Each CDR3 protein gets one entry after TCRdb re-called the multiplex PCR reads with MiXCR. The sample carries over 450,000 distinct CDR3 sequences, around an eighth recorded once. The specimen was blood. Source of these receptors: a woman in her twenties or thirties with Graves' ophthalmopathy.

This clonotype was observed at least ten times. The V call is TRBV12-3 or TRBV12-4, the J call TRBJ1-5, with TRBD1 as a possible D gene (5 bases). V shed 5 bases and J shed 9 bases, with 14 bases lying between them. The CDR3 has 13 residues. CDR3 nucleotide sequence: TGTGCCAGCAGTCCAGGGATCCCCCCGCCCCAGCATTTT. Its protein is CASSPGIPPPQHF.

This clonotype was seen at least ten times. The chain links TRBV20-1 to TRBJ2-7, with 7 bases identical to TRBD2. Trimming removed 5 bases from V and 4 bases from J; junction bases left unmatched: 5. This CDR3 contains 12 residues. Germline V gene data show CDR1 as DFQATT and CDR2 as SNEGSKA (reference sequence). The CDR3: CSAGGGAYEQYF. The CDR3 DNA is TGCAGTGCTGGGGGGGGTGCTTACGAGCAGTACTTC.

This clonotype was observed once. A much larger clone is a single base away; this may be a read error. The chain couples TRBV6-1 to TRBJ1-5; D perhaps matches TRBD1 (6 bases). CDR1 MNHNS and CDR2 SASEGT come from the germline V gene. The CDR3 contains 15 residues. Here the CDR3 DNA reads TGTGCCAGCAGTCCCTTTCGGGGGGACAATCAGCCCCAGCAGTTT. This translates into CASSPFRGDNQPQQF.

The rearrangement links TRBV11-2 to TRBJ1-2; TRBD1 aligns across 9 bases. Per germline, CDR1 SGHAT and CDR2 FQNNGV. Germline trimming cut 6 bases from V and 9 bases from J; bases unmatched to any gene: 8. This CDR3 is built from 13 residues. DNA of the CDR3: TGTGCCAGCAGAGCCACAGGGGGCATAAGCTACACCTTC. Translated: CASRATGGISYTF.

This clonotype was observed at least ten times. The rearrangement links TRBV12-3 or TRBV12-4 to TRBJ2-7; 10 nucleotides line up with TRBD2. This CDR3 is built from 16 residues. V lost 6 bases and J lost 0; bases outside the gene matches: 8. The CDR3 DNA reads as TGTGCCAGCAGCCGAGCGAGCGGGAGGGCCTCCTACGAGCAGTACTTC. The encoded protein is CASSRASGRASYEQYF.

This clonotype was seen only a few times. V usage is TRBV5-1 and J usage is TRBJ1-2, with no clear D. Looked up from germline, CDR1 is SGHRS and CDR2 is YFSETQ. This CDR3 spans 15 amino acids. Trimming removed 0 bases at V and 8 bases at J, with 17 bases between. This chain's CDR3 is CASSLETRRERGYTF. CDR3 nucleotides: TGCGCCAGCAGCTTGGAAACGCGGAGGGAGAGGGGCTACACCTTC. Filled out from reference TRBV5-1 and TRBJ1-2, the complete variable domain reads KAGVTQTPRYLIKTRGQQVTLSCSPISGHRSVSWYQQTPGQGLQFLFEYFSETQRNKGNFPGRFSGRQFSNSRSEMNVSTLELGDSALYLCASSLETRRERGYTFGSGTRLTVV.

At least ten counts were recorded for this clonotype. The rearrangement joins TRBV6-1 to TRBJ1-6; 9 bases are a match to TRBD1. The trim removed 6 bases at V and 6 bases at J, leaving 6 bases unmatched. In germline, CDR1 is MNHNS, CDR2 SASEGT. This CDR3 has 15 amino acids. The CDR3 nucleotides read TGTGCCAGCAGATCTCCGGGACAGGGTAATTCACCCCTCCACTTT. Residues: CASRSPGQGNSPLHF.

J is TRBJ2-5 and V is TRBV6-1; maybe TRBD2 (7 bases). V was cut by 4 bases and J by 9 bases, with 21 bases left in between. The CDR3 is 15 residues long. The germline V gene has CDR1 MNHNS and CDR2 SASEGT. This CDR3 is CASSGGLADRGAQYF. The CDR3 DNA reads TGTGCCAGCAGTGGGGGGCTAGCGGACCGGGGGGCCCAGTACTTC.

This clonotype has a count of ten or more. The CDR3 reads CASTGYKRSTGELFF. The CDR3 coding sequence is TGTGCCAGCACCGGATACAAACGGAGCACCGGGGAGCTGTTTTTT. This chain links TRBV12-3 or TRBV12-4 with TRBJ2-2; unclear D gene. The CDR3 is 15 amino acids. Trimming left V 7 bases short and J 4 bases short, with 16 bases between.

V is TRBV6-1 and J is TRBJ1-1, with D possibly matching TRBD1 (5 bases). Germline lookup yields CDR1 MNHNS and CDR2 SASEGT. The CDR3 consists of 17 residues. Trimming shortened V by 5 bases and J by 10 bases, and 29 bases separated the two germline ends. The CDR3 sequence: CASSRTRFAGRRVAAFF. For the CDR3, the DNA is TGTGCCAGCAGTCGGACAAGGTTTGCAGGCCGGAGGGTTGCAGCTTTCTTT.

This clonotype was seen at least ten times. V gene TRBV6-1 combines with J gene TRBJ2-7, with 9 bases identical to TRBD1. The CDR3 is made up of 16 amino acids. Germline assignment: CDR1 MNHNS and CDR2 SASEGT. V lost 8 bases to trimming and J lost 1 base; unmatched junction nucleotides: 12. CDR3 nucleotides: TGTGCCAGCGCCCGTGTAACCGGGACAGGGTCCTACGAGCAGTACTTC. Protein product: CASARVTGTGSYEQYF.

This clonotype was recorded at least ten times. The CDR3 spells CASSLGAWRPYEQYF. Written as DNA, the CDR3 is TGTGCCAGCAGTTTAGGCGCGTGGCGCCCCTACGAGCAGTACTTC. The chain employs TRBV28 and TRBJ2-7; D gene uncertain. Per germline, CDR1 MDHEN and CDR2 SYDVKM. The germline V and J ends were trimmed by 2 bases and 2 bases, with 13 bases remaining between them. The CDR3 loop spans 15 amino acids.

This clonotype was found many times. The J gene is TRBJ1-5, the V gene TRBV4-1; D is undetermined. The CDR3 contains 13 residues. V shed 1 base and J shed 5 bases, with 6 bases lying between them. The V gene's germline CDR1 is MGHRA and CDR2 YSYEKL. This CDR3 reads CASSQGSDQPQHF. DNA of the CDR3: TGCGCCAGCAGCCAAGGGTCAGATCAGCCCCAGCATTTT.